This TCR beta chain was recorded in a study of T cell responses to AZD1222 COVID-19 vaccine (dated by TCRdb to the early 2020s). About the investigation overall: AZD1222 recipients whose second dose came at about 4 weeks and those whose second dose came at about 12 weeks were combined into one group, since spike-specific TCR depth and breadth did not differ between the two schedules. Trial participants were enrolled by age into subgroups of 18-55, 56-69 and 70-plus years, and around 150, 29 and 61 TCR-sequenced participants, respectively, were included in these subgroups. A total of approximately 250 trial participants underwent TCR sequencing, of whom roughly 210 had received two doses of AZD1222 and around 26 had received two doses of the MenACWY control vaccine. The paper's findings and limits, for the study overall: Participants were mostly white British and included more females than males, and it was suggested by the authors that clonal diversity may have been underestimated. The 56-69-year group was small, and its depth increase did not reach significance, likely because of low power. Because no day 14 peak-response samples were available, repertoires were characterized only after the peak T cell response. Epitopes outside the regions mutated in the B.1.351 and B.1.1.7 variants were reportedly recognized by nearly half of the unique spike-specific TCRs. Conclusions about previously exposed vaccinees were limited because only six AZD1222 recipients were SARS-CoV-2 seropositive at baseline. A significant rise in spike-specific TCR breadth and depth was observed after two AZD1222 doses relative to day 0 and relative to MenACWY recipients. The vaccine-associated CD4 TCRs covered the entire spike protein, and the dominant responses fell in regions 160-218 and 743-854.

Spanning cysteine to phenylalanine, the CDR3 consists of 16 amino acids. Kept here is only the CDR3 DNA, which spans 48 bases and is read in frame from base 1. Trimming costs V 0 bases and J 6 bases, and their ends lie 18 bases apart. The time point tag for this specimen amounts to: baseline before first vaccination. Samples from vaccinated people were obtained from the UK trials COV001 and COV002, which included a single-blind randomized controlled phase 2/3 trial of AZD1222 (ChAdOx1 nCoV-19) in healthy adults. For TCRbeta chain sequencing, PBMC samples from trial participants were taken at day 0 and at day 28 after the second dose. The CDR3 regions of human TCRbeta chains were analyzed by immunosequencing. Per the authors' processing: TCRs in the repertoires were matched against a reference library of SARS-CoV-2-specific TCRs that had been generated with the MIRA antigen-specificity platform. Breadth was defined as the fraction of unique TCRs that were SARS-CoV-2-associated. Depth was defined as the fraction of total T cells that were SARS-CoV-2-associated. Using the MIRA data, every spike-specific TCR was mapped to the spike region that the TCR reacted to and assigned to either a CD4 or a CD8 class. Log10-transformed breadth and depth values were compared by one-way ANOVA with Sidak's multiple comparisons tests. TCRdb obtained this table from immuneACCESS and retained in-frame rearrangements with V and J assigned. These tables miss some clones; where compared with another copy, unresolved V genes account for less than half of the shortfall, and the remainder is unexplained. V and J calls and clone size follow that table, whereas D and trimming were derived from the DNA. Within this sample are over 95,000 clones, with around nine tenths of them counted one time only. 12% of the sample rests with the top ten.

As for this clone: Its binding antigen is unknown. No per-base quality is available; no much larger clone lies one base away.

The chain is made from TRBV23-1 and TRBJ2-7; the D gene identity is not certain. TRBV23-1 belongs to the ORF category, with a function that is uncertain. The sequencing here drew on peripheral blood, taken on day 0 of AZD1222 vaccination. The clonotype comes from an adult in good health. The CDR3 region: CASSQSGLILGPEQYF. Read as DNA, the sequence is TGCGCCAGCAGTCAATCGGGTTTGATATTGGGCCCCGAGCAGTACTTC.